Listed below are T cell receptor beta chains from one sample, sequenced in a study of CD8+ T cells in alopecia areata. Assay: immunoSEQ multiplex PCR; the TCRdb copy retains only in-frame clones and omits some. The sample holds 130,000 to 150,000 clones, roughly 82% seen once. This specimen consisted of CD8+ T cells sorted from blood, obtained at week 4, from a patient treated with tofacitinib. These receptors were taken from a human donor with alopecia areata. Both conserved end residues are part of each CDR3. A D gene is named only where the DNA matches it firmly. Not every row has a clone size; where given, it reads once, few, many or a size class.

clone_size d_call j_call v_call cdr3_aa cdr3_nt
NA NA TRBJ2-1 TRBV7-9 CASAGMGGSSYNEQFF TGTGCCAGCGCCGGGATGGGCGGGTCCTCCTACAATGAGCAGTTCTTC
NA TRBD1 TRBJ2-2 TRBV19 CASRPTGGNTGELFF TGTGCCAGTAGGCCGACAGGGGGCAACACCGGGGAGCTGTTTTTT
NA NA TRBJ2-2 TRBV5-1 CASRVGTGELFF TGCGCCAGCAGGGTAGGAACCGGGGAGCTGTTTTTT
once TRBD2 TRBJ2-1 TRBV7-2 CASSSSGGQYNEQFF TGTGCCAGCAGCTCCAGCGGGGGCCAATACAATGAGCAGTTCTTC
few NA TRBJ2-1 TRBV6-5 CASSYSSPNEQFF TGTGCCAGCAGTTATAGCAGTCCGAATGAGCAGTTCTTC
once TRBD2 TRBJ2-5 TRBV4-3 CASSQDLLAGGGETQYF TGCGCCAGCAGCCAAGATCTTCTAGCGGGGGGCGGAGAGACCCAGTACTTC
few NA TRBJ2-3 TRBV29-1 CSVESGERGPTTDTQYF TGCAGCGTTGAATCAGGGGAGAGGGGACCTACCACAGATACGCAGTATTTT
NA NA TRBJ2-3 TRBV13 CASSPYVDTQYF TGTGCCAGCAGCCCCTATGTAGATACGCAGTATTTT
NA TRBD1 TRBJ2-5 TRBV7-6 CASSLRTGGVETQYF TGTGCCAGCAGCCTTAGGACAGGGGGCGTCGAGACCCAGTACTTC
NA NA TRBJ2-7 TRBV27 CASSLGLPYEQYF TGTGCCAGCAGTTTAGGACTTCCCTACGAGCAGTACTTC
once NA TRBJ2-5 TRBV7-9 CASSQQETQYF TGTGCCAGCAGCCAGCAAGAGACCCAGTACTTC
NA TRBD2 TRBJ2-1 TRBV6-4 CASSALAGYNEQFF TGTGCCAGCAGTGCGCTAGCGGGGTACAATGAGCAGTTCTTC
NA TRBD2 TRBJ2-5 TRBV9 CASSVSSGGAWETQYF TGTGCCAGCAGCGTATCTAGCGGGGGGGCCTGGGAGACCCAGTACTTC
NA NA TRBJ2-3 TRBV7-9 CASSLAVGTYDTQYF TGTGCCAGCAGCTTAGCGGTGGGGACGTACGATACGCAGTATTTT
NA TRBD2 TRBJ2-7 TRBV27 CASSLAGLAGHYEQYF TGTGCCAGCAGTTTAGCGGGACTAGCGGGCCACTACGAGCAGTACTTC
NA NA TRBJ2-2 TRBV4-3 CASSPGSDRTGELFF TGCGCCAGCAGCCCCGGGAGCGACAGAACCGGGGAGCTGTTTTTT
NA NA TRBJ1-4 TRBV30 CAWSVIEEKLFF TGTGCCTGGAGTGTAATCGAGGAAAAACTGTTTTTT
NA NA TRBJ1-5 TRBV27 CASSPSGAQPQHF TGTGCCAGCAGTCCCTCTGGGGCTCAGCCCCAGCATTTT
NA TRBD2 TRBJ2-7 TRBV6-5 CASSYSGGSAADF TGTGCCAGCAGTTACTCGGGGGGGTCCGCGGCGGACTTC
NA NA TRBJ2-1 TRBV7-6 CASSFNSWEVSSYNEQFF TGTGCCAGCAGCTTCAACTCTTGGGAGGTGTCCTCCTACAATGAGCAGTTCTTC
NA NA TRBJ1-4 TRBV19 CASTFGGNEKLFF TGTGCCAGTACCTTTGGCGGGAATGAAAAACTGTTTTTT
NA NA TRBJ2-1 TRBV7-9 CASSRPQASSYNEQFF TGTGCCAGCAGCCGCCCCCAGGCGAGCTCCTACAATGAGCAGTTCTTC
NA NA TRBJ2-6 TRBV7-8 CASSSAASGANVLTF TGTGCCAGCAGCTCGGCGGCTTCTGGGGCCAACGTCCTGACTTTC
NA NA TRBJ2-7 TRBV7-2 CASSLALTYKQYF TGTGCCAGCAGCTTGGCCCTAACCTACAAGCAGTACTTC
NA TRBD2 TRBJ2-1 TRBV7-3 CASSLGTSSYNEQFF TGTGCCAGCAGCTTAGGGACTAGCTCCTACAATGAGCAGTTCTTC
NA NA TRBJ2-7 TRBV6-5 CASSYSSPGFYEQYF TGTGCCAGCAGTTACTCGTCACCTGGGTTCTACGAGCAGTACTTC
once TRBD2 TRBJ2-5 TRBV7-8 CASSLTSGGSQETQYF TGTGCCAGCAGCTTAACTAGCGGGGGGTCTCAAGAGACCCAGTACTTC
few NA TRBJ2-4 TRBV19 CASSPGNIQYF TGTGCCAGTAGCCCTGGAAACATTCAGTACTTC
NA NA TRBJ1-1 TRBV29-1 CSYSPGGAGTEAFF TGCAGCTACTCCCCGGGGGGCGCGGGCACTGAAGCTTTCTTT
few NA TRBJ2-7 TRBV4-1 CASSLEPGRALREQYF TGCGCCAGCAGCCTCGAACCAGGCAGGGCCCTACGGGAGCAGTACTTC
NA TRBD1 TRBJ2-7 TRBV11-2 CASSLWDRGNEQYF TGTGCCAGCAGCTTATGGGACAGGGGTAACGAGCAGTACTTC
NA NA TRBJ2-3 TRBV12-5 CASGLYSGENTDTQYF TGTGCTAGTGGTTTGTATAGCGGCGAAAACACAGATACGCAGTATTTT
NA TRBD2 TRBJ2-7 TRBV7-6 CASSPRAGSSYEQYF TGTGCCAGCAGCCCGCGAGCGGGAAGCTCCTACGAGCAGTACTTC
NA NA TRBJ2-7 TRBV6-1 CASSEAGVSYEQYF TGTGCCAGCAGTGAAGCAGGGGTCTCCTACGAGCAGTACTTC
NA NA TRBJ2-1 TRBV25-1 CASSGSNRYNEQFF TGTGCCAGCAGTGGCTCGAACCGATACAATGAGCAGTTCTTC
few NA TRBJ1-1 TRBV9 CASTPSGGWSTEAFF TGTGCCAGCACCCCTTCGGGGGGGTGGAGCACTGAAGCTTTCTTT
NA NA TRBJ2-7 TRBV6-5 CASRAGNIYEQYF TGTGCCAGCAGGGCAGGGAACATCTACGAGCAGTACTTC
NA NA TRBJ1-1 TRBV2 CASSDGVRTEAFF TGTGCCAGCAGTGATGGTGTGAGGACTGAAGCTTTCTTT
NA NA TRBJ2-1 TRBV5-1 CASSLIRSIGLNEQFF TGCGCCAGCAGCTTGATTCGGAGTATAGGGCTCAATGAGCAGTTCTTC
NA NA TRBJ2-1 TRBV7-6 CASSLTGDYNEQFF TGTGCCAGCAGCTTAACGGGGGACTACAATGAGCAGTTCTTC
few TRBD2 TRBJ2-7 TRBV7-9 CASSSMTSGKGEQYF TGTGCCAGCAGCTCCATGACTAGCGGTAAGGGCGAGCAGTACTTC
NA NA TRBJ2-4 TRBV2 CASSEEAQRADIQYF TGTGCCAGCAGTGAGGAGGCACAGCGGGCTGACATTCAGTACTTC
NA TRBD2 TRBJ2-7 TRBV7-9 CASSLDASGGYEQYF TGTGCCAGCAGCTTAGATGCTAGCGGGGGCTACGAGCAGTACTTC
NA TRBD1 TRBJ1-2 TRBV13 CASSLARDREMNYGYTF TGTGCCAGCAGCTTGGCCCGGGACAGGGAAATGAACTATGGCTACACCTTC
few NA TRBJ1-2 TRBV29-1 CSVGADYGYTF TGCAGCGTTGGGGCAGACTATGGCTACACCTTC
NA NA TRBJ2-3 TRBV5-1 CASSPPSTDTQYF TGCGCCAGCAGCCCCCCTAGCACAGATACGCAGTATTTT
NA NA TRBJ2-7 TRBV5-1 CASSSGRDPEPIYEQYF TGCGCCAGCAGCTCGGGCCGGGACCCAGAGCCTATTTACGAGCAGTACTTC
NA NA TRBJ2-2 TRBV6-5 CASSYGTYTGELFF TGTGCCAGCAGTTACGGTACTTACACCGGGGAGCTGTTTTTT